This T cell receptor beta chain was captured in a study of naive CD8 T cells in extremely preterm neonates. Germline assignment: CDR1 MGHDK and CDR2 SYGVNS. J was trimmed by 5 bases and V by 3 bases; bases with no gene match: 4. This CDR3 spans 15 amino acids. Without labor or membrane rupture, elective cesareans at roughly 35-42 weeks supplied term cord blood. Live Annexin V-negative naive CD3+CD8+CD45RA+CCR7+ T cells were sorted. Using immunoSEQ multiplex PCR, the repertoire was profiled, and TCRdb retains in-frame clones only, with some absent. The sample holds around 7,300 clones; roughly 92% are singletons and the top ten take over 0.45%. Study results and limitations: iChao1 richness was lowest in preterm neonates, significantly versus all ages. Preterm CDR3s were shorter than older groups', with fewer N additions and less trimming. Limitations included small sample size and variable preterm productive templates.

Regarding this clone: Its target is not known.

The genes are TRBV25-1 and TRBJ2-1; TRBD2 matches at 10 bases. The clonotype was recovered from a newborn in good health. The sample was naive CD8+ T cells from cord blood. CDR3 amino acids: CASSDVAGGNNEQFF. In DNA, the CDR3 is TGTGCCAGCAGTGACGTAGCGGGAGGTAACAATGAGCAGTTCTTC.